What follows are 8 T cell receptor beta chains derived from one specimen sequenced in a study of OX40 agonist ivuxolimab in advanced cancers. The assay was immunoSEQ multiplex PCR, and TCRdb's table has in-frame clones only and misses some. The sample lists about 100,000 clones; roughly 90% were seen once. The specimen comprised CD4+ or CD8+ T cells sorted from blood, sampled in a trial of the OX40 agonist ivuxolimab. Receptors were obtained from an adult with an advanced solid tumor such as melanoma, head and neck, liver or kidney cancer.

The chain joins TRBV2 to TRBJ2-3, with D possibly TRBD2 on 5 matching bases. Germline-derived CDR1 and CDR2 are SNHLY and FYNNEI. The CDR3 has 14 amino acids. V lost 10 bases and J 2 bases, leaving 16 bases between the germline ends. The CDR3 coding sequence is TGTGCCATCGAGAGGGAGCGGTACACAGATACGCAGTATTTT. Its protein is CAIERERYTDTQYF. Using reference TRBV2 and TRBJ2-3 for the parts outside the CDR3, the full variable domain is EPEVTQTPSHQVTQMGQEVILRCVPISNHLYFYWYRQILGQKVEFLVSFYNNEISEKSEIFDDQFSVERPDGSNFTLKIRSTKLEDSAMYFCAIERERYTDTQYFGPGTRLTVL.

J is TRBJ2-7 and V is TRBV27; 13 bases fit TRBD2. The junction had 11 bases not matched to a gene; V was cut back by 4 bases and J by 2 bases. This CDR3 comprises 18 residues. CDR1 and CDR2 (germline): MNHEY, SMNVEV (reference sequence). The DNA for the CDR3 is TGTGCCAGCAGTTCAAGGGTCCGGACTAGCGGGAGTCCCTACGAGCAGTACTTC. Translated, it gives CASSSRVRTSGSPYEQYF.

The V and J genes are TRBV21-1 and TRBJ1-1; the DNA was not compared with TRBD1, the D call given in the table. TRBV21-1 is a documented pseudogene. The CDR3 is 14 residues long. CDR3 nucleotide sequence: TGTGCCAGCACCACCGGGACAGGGAACACTGAAGCTTTCTTT. This translates into CASTTGTGNTEAFF.

The chain recombines TRBV6-5 with TRBJ1-1, with unresolved D. Germline CDR1 MNHEY, CDR2 SVGAGI. The CDR3 spans 13 residues. V was clipped by 2 bases and J by 6 bases, with 10 bases between them. The CDR3 bases are TGTGCCAGCAGTTACCGGGCGTACTCTGAAGCTTTCTTT. This encodes CASSYRAYSEAFF.

The chain couples TRBV18 to TRBJ2-7; TRBD2 matches at 7 bases. The length of the CDR3 is 15 residues. J gave up 4 bases and V 0 bases, and 6 bases lay outside the gene matches. From germline, CDR1 is KGHSH and CDR2 LQKENI. DNA of the CDR3: TGTGCCAGCTCACCACCAAGGACCGGGGGGTACGAGCAGTACTTC. It encodes CASSPPRTGGYEQYF. The full variable domain, completed using reference TRBV18 and TRBJ2-7, is NAGVMQNPRHLVRRRGQEARLRCSPMKGHSHVYWYRQLPEEGLKFMVYLQKENIIDESGMPKERFSAEFPKEGPSILRIQQVVRGDSAAYFCASSPPRTGGYEQYFGPGTRLTVT.

The genes are TRBV9 and TRBJ2-2; TRBD2 agrees at 10 bases. Trimming took 2 bases from V and 3 from J; bases not matched to a gene: 7. Per the germline V gene, CDR1 is SGDLS and CDR2 is YYNGEE. There are 17 residues in the CDR3. CDR3 DNA: TGTGCCAGCAGCGTCGTACCACTAGCGGGGTACACCGGGGAGCTGTTTTTT. Translated: CASSVVPLAGYTGELFF.

The CDR3 nucleotides read TGTGCCAGCAGTTTAAAAGGGGGGGGAGCCTACGAGCAGTACTTC. It yields the protein CASSLKGGGAYEQYF. The chain joins TRBV27 to TRBJ2-7; D possibly corresponds to TRBD2 (7 bases). There are 15 residues in the CDR3. Trimming took 2 bases from V and 2 from J, leaving 13 bases between them. The germline gives CDR1 MNHEY, CDR2 SMNVEV (reference sequence).

This chain links TRBV19 with TRBJ1-4; no clear D. V was shortened by 6 bases and J by 2 bases, with 16 bases between the two germline ends. Germline values: CDR1 LNHDA, CDR2 SQIVND (reference sequence). This CDR3 contains 16 residues. CDR3 amino acids: CASRGKQTGTNEKLFF. The CDR3, as DNA: TGTGCCAGTAGGGGGAAACAAACTGGCACTAATGAAAAACTGTTTTTT.